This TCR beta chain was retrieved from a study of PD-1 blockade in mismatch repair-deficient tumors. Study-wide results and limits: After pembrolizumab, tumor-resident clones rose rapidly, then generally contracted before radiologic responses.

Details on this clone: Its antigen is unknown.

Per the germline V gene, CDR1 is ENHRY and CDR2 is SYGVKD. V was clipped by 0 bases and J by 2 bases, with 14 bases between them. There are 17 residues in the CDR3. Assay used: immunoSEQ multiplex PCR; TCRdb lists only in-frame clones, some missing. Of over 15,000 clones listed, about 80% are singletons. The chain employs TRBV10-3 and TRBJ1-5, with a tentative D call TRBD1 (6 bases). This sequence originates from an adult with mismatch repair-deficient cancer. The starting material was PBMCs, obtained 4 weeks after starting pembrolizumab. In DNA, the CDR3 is TGTGCCATCAGTGAGTCGATGGGGGCGCGGGGCAATCAGCCCCAGCATTTT. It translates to CAISESMGARGNQPQHF.